The rows below give T cell receptor beta chains drawn from one sample of a study of human T cells and chemical hapten exposure. TCRdb fed the RACE reads into MiXCR, producing one record per CDR3 protein. This table has 360,000 or so distinct CDR3 sequences, about 6.9% appearing once. The starting material was whole blood, obtained in connection with sensitization to the hapten diphenylcyclopropenone (DPC). The source is a woman aged 18-29 years with alopecia areata. Some clones in this sample may be carry-over from other donors' samples. Both conserved end residues are part of each CDR3. Fields, in order: J gene, V gene, D gene, clone size, CDR3 DNA, CDR3 protein. The D gene is left open where the match is weak. For some rows the clone size is stated as once, few or many, or as a class when expanded; others skip it.

TRBJ1-5	TRBV6-2/TRBV6-3	-	many	TGTGCCAGCAGTTACATCGAGAGCAATCAGCCCCAGCATTTT	CASSYIESNQPQHF
TRBJ2-2	TRBV29-1	-	many	TGCAGCGTTTGCAGGGAGTGTAAGTCCGGGGAGCTGTTTTTT	CSVCRECKSGELFF
TRBJ2-5	TRBV2	TRBD1	few	TGTGCCAGCAGTGCATGGGGACAGAATCTCCTAGAGACCCAGTACTTC	CASSAWGQNLLETQYF
TRBJ1-2	TRBV20-1	TRBD1	many	TGCAGTGCTGATCCGGGACAGGCCTATGGCTACACCTTC	CSADPGQAYGYTF
TRBJ2-2	TRBV6-2/TRBV6-3	-	-	TGTGCCACCTCGTCGGGGGGCAGGAGCACCGGGGAGCTGTTTTTT	CATSSGGRSTGELFF
TRBJ2-6	TRBV19	-	few	TGTGCCAGTAGCAGGGCGGCTGGGGCCAACGTCCTGACTTTC	CASSRAAGANVLTF
TRBJ2-2	TRBV6-2/TRBV6-3	TRBD2	-	TGTGCCAGCAGTAGACTAGCGGGGTCCCGACTGAACACCGGGGAGCTGTTTTTT	CASSRLAGSRLNTGELFF
TRBJ2-6	TRBV7-9	TRBD1	many	TGTGCCAGCAGCTCTCGACAGGGGGCGTCCTCTGGGGCCAACGTCCTGACTTTC	CASSSRQGASSGANVLTF
TRBJ2-7	TRBV10-3	-	-	TGTGCCATCCGGGGTGGAGCGCTTACCTACGAGCAGTACTTC	CAIRGGALTYEQYF
TRBJ2-7	TRBV6-5	-	-	TGTGCCAGCACCTACGCCCGGGACTACGAGCAGTACTTC	CASTYARDYEQYF